This T cell receptor beta chain is drawn from a study of beta chain features in type 1 diabetes. Every isolated RNA sample was fully reverse transcribed, so sequencing captured expressed TCRB transcripts. Deep immunoSEQ sequencing covered naive, central memory and regulatory T cell samples. Some clones are missing from TCRdb's copy, which holds only in-frame ones; the method was immunoSEQ multiplex PCR. In the table there are around 300,000 clones, approximately 9.9% of which are singletons. Germline V gives CDR1 SQVTM, CDR2 ANQGSEA. V was trimmed by 3 bases and J by 6 bases, leaving 11 bases between them. This CDR3 is 12 amino acids long. Points from the study as a whole: PCR might favor shorter templates, equally in patients and controls. Reduced insertions and increased deletions marked VDJ junctions in type 1 diabetes patients.

Central memory, naive, regulatory and stem cell-like memory CD4+ cells were sorted by CD45RO/CCR7/CD25/CD127/CD95/CD27. This clone was counted a few times. The antigen remains undetermined. The V gene is TRBV29-1, the J gene TRBJ1-1; maybe TRBD1 (5 bases). The clonotype originates from a woman in her twenties or thirties in good health. Material: naive CD4+ T cells from blood. CDR3 amino acids: CSVDRALSEAFF. The CDR3 DNA reads TGCAGCGTTGACAGGGCGCTATCTGAAGCTTTCTTT.